These 9 T cell receptor beta chains were all obtained from the same sample, sequenced in a study of cytomegalovirus exposure and HLA in healthy donors. PCR was performed using 60 Vbeta and 13 Jbeta primers. Some clones are missing from TCRdb's copy, which holds only in-frame ones; the method was immunoSEQ multiplex PCR. The table has around 200,000 clones, around 83% seen once. Source material: PBMCs. The origin of the receptors is a girl between 10 and 17 years old in good health and CMV-seronegative.

CDR3 DNA: TGTGCCAGCAGCCTATCCGGGACATACCTCACAGATACGCAGTATTTT. This sequence encodes CASSLSGTYLTDTQYF. The chain links TRBV5-4 to TRBJ2-3; possible D gene TRBD1, 6 bases. The V and J ends lost 4 bases and 2 bases respectively, with 17 bases between them. The CDR3 has 16 residues. CDR1 and CDR2 from the germline V gene are SGHNT and YYREEE (reference sequence).

The gene calls are TRBV7-2 and TRBJ2-1, with D tentatively TRBD2 (5 bases). The CDR3 totals 14 residues. V lost 5 bases, J lost 0 bases, and 8 bases lay in between. CDR1 and CDR2 (germline): SGHTA, FQGNSA. The CDR3 DNA reads TGTGCCAGCAGCCGTGGGAGCTCCTACAATGAGCAGTTCTTC. This codes for CASSRGSSYNEQFF. Supplemented by reference TRBV7-2 and TRBJ2-1, the full variable domain reads GAGVSQSPSNKVTEKGKDVELRCDPISGHTALYWYRQSLGQGLEFLIYFQGNSAPDKSGLPSDRFSAERTGGSVSTLTIQRTQQEDSAVYLCASSRGSSYNEQFFGPGTRLTVL.

This chain connects TRBV6-5 to TRBJ1-4, with a weak D call TRBD1 (6 bases). This CDR3 is 15 amino acids long. V lost 0 bases to trimming and J lost 8 bases, with 13 bases between them. The germline CDR1 and CDR2 sequences are MNHEY and SVGAGI. CDR3 amino acids: CASSYSIQGSEKLFF. CDR3 in DNA: TGTGCCAGCAGTTACTCGATACAGGGAAGCGAAAAACTGTTTTTT.

The J gene is TRBJ2-5, the V gene TRBV18; 12 bases map to TRBD2. Unmatched junction bases numbered 7, after V lost 4 bases and J lost 4 bases. The germline CDR1 and CDR2 sequences are KGHSH and LQKENI. The CDR3 has 16 amino acids. The CDR3 here is CASSLRTSGNGETQYF. CDR3 DNA sequence: TGTGCCAGCTCACTTAGGACTAGCGGGAACGGAGAGACCCAGTACTTC.

This sequence joins TRBV5-8 and TRBJ1-2, with D perhaps TRBD1 (5 bases). Germline assignment: CDR1 SGHTS and CDR2 YDEGEE. The V gene lost 1 base and the J gene lost 6 bases, with 13 bases spanning the gap. This CDR3 has 14 amino acids. The CDR3: CASSLIPGGHGYTF. CDR3 nucleotides: TGTGCCAGCAGCTTGATTCCCGGGGGTCATGGCTACACCTTC.

J is TRBJ1-1 and V is TRBV5-1; perhaps TRBD1 as D (5 bases). Trimming left V 3 bases short and J 4 bases short, with 13 bases between. The germline CDR1 and CDR2 sequences are SGHRS and YFSETQ. The CDR3 has 14 residues. As DNA, the CDR3 is TGCGCCAGCAGCTCCACCCCCGGGGGCACTGAAGCTTTCTTT. It codes for CASSSTPGGTEAFF.

The chain has TRBV10-3 and TRBJ1-1, with no clear D. The CDR3 is 14 residues long. Germline lookup yields CDR1 ENHRY and CDR2 SYGVKD. V was clipped by 6 bases and J by 4 bases, with 15 bases between them. In nucleotides, the CDR3 is TGTGCCATCAGGGGAGGAGGGCTCGGCACTGAAGCTTTCTTT. Amino acid sequence: CAIRGGGLGTEAFF.

V gene TRBV6-1 combines with J gene TRBJ2-5; D is possibly TRBD2 (5 bases). Looked up from germline, CDR1 is MNHNS and CDR2 is SASEGT. Trimming stripped 4 bases from V and 5 bases from J, with 23 bases between. CDR3 length: 17 residues. DNA for the CDR3: TGTGCCAGCAGTGTTTCAGGTGGACTTAGACGTATGGAGACCCAGTACTTC. It yields the protein CASSVSGGLRRMETQYF.

The chain is built from TRBV6-5 and TRBJ2-7; 7 bases map to TRBD2. Germline-derived CDR1 and CDR2 are MNHEY and SVGAGI. With 7 bases clipped from V and 7 bases from J, the junction kept 10 bases outside the gene matches. The CDR3 runs 13 residues. DNA of the CDR3: TGTGCCAGCATCTCGAAGCGGGGTTGGGAGCAGTACTTC. This encodes CASISKRGWEQYF.